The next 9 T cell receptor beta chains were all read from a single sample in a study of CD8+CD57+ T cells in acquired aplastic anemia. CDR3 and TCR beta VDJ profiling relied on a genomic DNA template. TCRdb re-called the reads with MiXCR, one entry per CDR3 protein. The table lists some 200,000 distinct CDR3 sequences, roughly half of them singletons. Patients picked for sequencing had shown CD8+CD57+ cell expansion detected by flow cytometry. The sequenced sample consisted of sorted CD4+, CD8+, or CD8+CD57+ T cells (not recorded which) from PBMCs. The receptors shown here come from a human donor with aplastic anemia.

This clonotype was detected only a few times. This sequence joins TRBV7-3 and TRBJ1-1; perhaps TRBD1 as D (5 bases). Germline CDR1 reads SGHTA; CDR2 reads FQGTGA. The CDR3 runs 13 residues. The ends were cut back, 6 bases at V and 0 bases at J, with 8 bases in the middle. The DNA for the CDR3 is TGTGCCAGCAGAAGACAGTTGAACACTGAAGCTTTCTTT. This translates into CASRRQLNTEAFF.

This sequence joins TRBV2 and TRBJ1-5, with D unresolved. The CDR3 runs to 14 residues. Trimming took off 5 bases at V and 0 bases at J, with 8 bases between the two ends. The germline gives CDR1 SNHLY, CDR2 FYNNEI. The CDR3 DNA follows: TGTGCCAGCAGTTCGTGGGGTAGCAATCAGCCCCAGCATTTT. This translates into CASSSWGSNQPQHF.

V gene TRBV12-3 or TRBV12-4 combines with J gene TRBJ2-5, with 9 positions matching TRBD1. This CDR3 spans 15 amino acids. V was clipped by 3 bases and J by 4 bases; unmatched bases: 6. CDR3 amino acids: CASSFQGQGGETQYF. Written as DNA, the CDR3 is TGTGCCAGCAGTTTTCAGGGACAGGGTGGAGAGACCCAGTACTTC.

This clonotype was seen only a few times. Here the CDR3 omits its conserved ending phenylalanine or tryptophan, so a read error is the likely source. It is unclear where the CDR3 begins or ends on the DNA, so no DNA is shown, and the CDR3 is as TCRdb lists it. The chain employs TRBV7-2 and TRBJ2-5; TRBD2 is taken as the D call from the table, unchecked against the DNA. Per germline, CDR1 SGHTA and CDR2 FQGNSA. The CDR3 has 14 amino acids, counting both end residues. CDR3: CASSPVASGSIQCL.

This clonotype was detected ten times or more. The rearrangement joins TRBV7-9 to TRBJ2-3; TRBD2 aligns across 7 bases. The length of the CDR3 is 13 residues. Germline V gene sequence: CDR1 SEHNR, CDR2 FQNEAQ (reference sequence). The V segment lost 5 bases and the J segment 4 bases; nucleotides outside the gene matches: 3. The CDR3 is CASSGREADTQYF. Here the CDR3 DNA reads TGTGCCAGCAGCGGGAGGGAGGCAGATACGCAGTATTTT.

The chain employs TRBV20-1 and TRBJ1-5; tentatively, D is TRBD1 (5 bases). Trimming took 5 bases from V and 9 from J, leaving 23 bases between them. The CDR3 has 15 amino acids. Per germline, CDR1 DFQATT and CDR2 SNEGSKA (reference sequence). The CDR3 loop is CSAESFGTFSGPQHF. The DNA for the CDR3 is TGCAGTGCTGAATCCTTTGGGACGTTTTCAGGGCCCCAGCATTTT.

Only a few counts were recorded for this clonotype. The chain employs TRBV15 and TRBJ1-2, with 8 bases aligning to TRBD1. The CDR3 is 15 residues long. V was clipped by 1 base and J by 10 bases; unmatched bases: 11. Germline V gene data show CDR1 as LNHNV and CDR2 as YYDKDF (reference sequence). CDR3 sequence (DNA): TGTGCCACCAGCAGAGGGGCTAGACAGGGGCAAGACTACACCTTC. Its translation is CATSRGARQGQDYTF.

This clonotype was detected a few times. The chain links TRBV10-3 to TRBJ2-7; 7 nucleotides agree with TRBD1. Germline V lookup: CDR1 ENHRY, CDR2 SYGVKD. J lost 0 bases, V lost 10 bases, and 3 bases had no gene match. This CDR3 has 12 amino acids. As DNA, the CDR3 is TGTGCCACCCGGGACAGCTCCTACGAGCAGTACGTC. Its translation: CATRDSSYEQYV.

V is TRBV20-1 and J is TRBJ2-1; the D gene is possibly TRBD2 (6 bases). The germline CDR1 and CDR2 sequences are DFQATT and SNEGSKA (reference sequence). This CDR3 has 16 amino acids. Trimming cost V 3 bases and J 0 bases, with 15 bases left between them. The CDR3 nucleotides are TGCAGTGCTAGCGGGCTAGATAGCGGCTCCTACAATGAGCAGTTCTTC. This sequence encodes CSASGLDSGSYNEQFF.